The rows below give T cell receptor beta chains drawn from one sample of a study of cytomegalovirus exposure and HLA in healthy donors. Using immunoSEQ multiplex PCR, the repertoire was profiled, and TCRdb retains in-frame clones only, with some absent. This sample carries some 150,000 clones, 60% to 80% of them seen once, and the ten largest clones take about 5%. Sequenced sample: PBMCs. The source is a male donor in good health and CMV-seronegative. Each CDR3 is given with its conserved first and last residue.

V gene: TRBV6-1
J gene: TRBJ1-6
CDR3 protein: CASSESGNSPLHF

V gene: TRBV11-2
J gene: TRBJ2-1
CDR3 protein: CASSPIRGGHNEQFF

V gene: TRBV5-6
J gene: TRBJ1-6
CDR3 protein: CASSFGQIKFTPLHF

V gene: TRBV15
J gene: TRBJ1-2
CDR3 protein: CATSRGDLGQVYGYTF

V gene: TRBV5-1
J gene: TRBJ2-5
CDR3 protein: CASSPGQIEETQYF

V gene: TRBV29-1
J gene: TRBJ2-3
CDR3 protein: CSVEKGQVADTQYF

V gene: TRBV7-8
J gene: TRBJ1-6
CDR3 protein: CASSGGNNSPLHF

V gene: TRBV4-1
J gene: TRBJ2-3
CDR3 protein: CASSRLGETDTQYF

V gene: TRBV30
J gene: TRBJ1-1
CDR3 protein: CAWSDRGRLTEAFF

V gene: TRBV5-8
J gene: TRBJ2-5
CDR3 protein: CASSDGGVRETQYF

V gene: TRBV30
J gene: TRBJ1-5
CDR3 protein: CAWSSGGNQPQHF

V gene: TRBV2
J gene: TRBJ2-7
CDR3 protein: CASSIRDRHYEQYF

V gene: TRBV9
J gene: TRBJ1-4
CDR3 protein: CASSATGQGIANEKLFF

V gene: TRBV5-1
J gene: TRBJ1-2
CDR3 protein: CASSLPPGTGNYGYTF

V gene: TRBV6-5
J gene: TRBJ2-7
CDR3 protein: CASRGQGFYEQYF

V gene: TRBV5-6
J gene: TRBJ1-5
CDR3 protein: CASSLRQASNQPQHF

V gene: TRBV4-3
J gene: TRBJ1-1
CDR3 protein: CASSQEFGQTIENTEAFF

V gene: TRBV7-7
J gene: TRBJ2-5
CDR3 protein: CASSLVKGAVETQYF

V gene: TRBV18
J gene: TRBJ1-6
CDR3 protein: CASSPVDRGRSYNSPLHF

V gene: TRBV4-2
J gene: TRBJ1-5
CDR3 protein: CATTGHRQPQHF

V gene: TRBV7-2
J gene: TRBJ1-1
CDR3 protein: CASSFQTGNSEAFF

V gene: TRBV7-6
J gene: TRBJ2-2
CDR3 protein: CASSLAESTGELFF

V gene: TRBV10-1
J gene: TRBJ1-3
CDR3 protein: CASSDGHLYSGNTIYF

V gene: TRBV5-1
J gene: TRBJ2-7
CDR3 protein: CASSLASPSPSYEQYF

V gene: TRBV18
J gene: TRBJ2-7
CDR3 protein: CASSPSGLTNYEQYF

V gene: TRBV19
J gene: TRBJ2-1
CDR3 protein: CASSPDRGNEQFF

V gene: TRBV10-3
J gene: TRBJ1-5
CDR3 protein: CAISEARGQNQPQHF

V gene: TRBV6-5
J gene: TRBJ2-7
CDR3 protein: CASSYSSGVYEQYF

V gene: TRBV28
J gene: TRBJ1-3
CDR3 protein: CASTPSRRNTIYF

V gene: TRBV5-6
J gene: TRBJ2-5
CDR3 protein: CASSFYHGETQYF

V gene: TRBV27
J gene: TRBJ2-1
CDR3 protein: CASSLEVGAGGQNNEQFF

V gene: TRBV9
J gene: TRBJ2-5
CDR3 protein: CASSVADGGLDQETQYF

V gene: TRBV7-2
J gene: TRBJ2-5
CDR3 protein: CASSPLAEGETQYF

V gene: TRBV6-1
J gene: TRBJ1-2
CDR3 protein: CASSEAHPPVYYGYTF

V gene: TRBV7-9
J gene: TRBJ1-2
CDR3 protein: CASSLVGGFNYGYTF

V gene: TRBV25-1
J gene: TRBJ2-5
CDR3 protein: CAHSRGAGSSETQYF

V gene: TRBV19
J gene: TRBJ1-2
CDR3 protein: CASSRTGPWYGYTF

V gene: TRBV6-5
J gene: TRBJ1-1
CDR3 protein: CASSYRGLNTEAFF

V gene: TRBV6-1
J gene: TRBJ1-1
CDR3 protein: CASSVQGRVVQAFF

V gene: TRBV4-3
J gene: TRBJ2-6
CDR3 protein: CASSLVGSLAAGANVLTF

V gene: TRBV25-1
J gene: TRBJ2-4
CDR3 protein: CASSQGFRGAKNIQYF

V gene: TRBV7-7
J gene: TRBJ2-3
CDR3 protein: CASSSGLATDTQYF

V gene: TRBV7-9
J gene: TRBJ1-2
CDR3 protein: CASSPYRDNNYGYTF

V gene: TRBV5-4
J gene: TRBJ2-3
CDR3 protein: CASSSTSGGTDTQYF

V gene: TRBV14
J gene: TRBJ2-3
CDR3 protein: CASSLSGVAQYF

V gene: TRBV7-3
J gene: TRBJ2-7
CDR3 protein: CASSWPTGWDEGEQYF

V gene: TRBV5-1
J gene: TRBJ2-6
CDR3 protein: CASSLEAGGYSGANVLTF

V gene: TRBV6-1
J gene: TRBJ2-5
CDR3 protein: CASSWAETQYF

V gene: TRBV7-2
J gene: TRBJ1-5
CDR3 protein: CASSLAPTGAGAQHF

V gene: TRBV6-5
J gene: TRBJ2-7
CDR3 protein: CASRRDYEQYF